The 8 T cell receptor beta chains below were found in one sample sequenced in a study of early T cells in non-severe SARS-CoV-2 infection. MiXCR was run by TCRdb on the 5' RACE reads, yielding one entry per CDR3 protein. The sample records tens of thousands of distinct CDR3 sequences, roughly 10% being singletons. Source material: whole blood. These receptors originate from an adult who was a healthcare worker with PCR-confirmed SARS-CoV-2 infection or an uninfected control (not recorded which).

The chain carries TRBV18 and TRBJ1-3; D possibly corresponds to TRBD1 (5 bases). Germline V gives CDR1 KGHSH, CDR2 LQKENI. V lost 2 bases and J 7 bases, leaving 15 bases between the germline ends. This CDR3 has 15 residues. CDR3 DNA: TGTGCCAGCTCACCAGAGGCAGCCGCAGGGAACACCATATATTTT. Translated: CASSPEAAAGNTIYF.

This clonotype has at least ten counts. The rearrangement uses TRBV5-6 and TRBJ2-7, with 10 bases matching TRBD1. Per germline, CDR1 SGHDT and CDR2 YYEEEE. With 4 bases clipped from V and 4 bases from J, the junction kept 5 bases outside the gene matches. The CDR3 has 14 amino acids. The CDR3 DNA reads as TGTGCCAGCAGCACCCCGGACAGGGGGTACGAGCAGTACTTC. Protein: CASSTPDRGYEQYF.

CDR3 region: CASSDSYSPRSFF. The CDR3 DNA follows: TGTGCCAGCAGTGATTCCTACTCCCCCAGGTCTTTCTTT. The gene calls are TRBV25-1 and TRBJ1-1; no firm D call. V was clipped by 3 bases and J by 12 bases, with 17 bases between them. The germline V gene has CDR1 MGHDK and CDR2 SYGVNS. CDR3 size: 13 residues. Using reference TRBV25-1 and TRBJ1-1 for the parts outside the CDR3, the full variable domain is EADIYQTPRYLVIGTGKKITLECSQTMGHDKMYWYQQDPGMELHLIHYSYGVNSTEKGDLSSESTVSRIRTEHFPLTLESARPSHTSQYLCASSDSYSPRSFFGQGTRLTVV.

The sample holds many counts of this clonotype. The rearrangement uses TRBV7-3 and TRBJ1-6; D perhaps matches TRBD1 (6 bases). The CDR3 loop spans 14 amino acids. CDR1 is SGHTA and CDR2 is FQGTGA in the germline V gene. Trimming took 2 bases from V and 10 from J, leaving 12 bases between them. In nucleotides, the CDR3 is TGTGCCAGCAGCTTATCGGGGGCTGAATCACCCCTCCACTTT. It is translated as CASSLSGAESPLHF.

This clonotype was seen repeatedly, ten times or more. The chain has TRBV19 and TRBJ2-7, with D hard to call. CDR3 length equals 13 residues. The germline V gene encodes CDR1 LNHDA and CDR2 SQIVND (reference sequence). V gave up 5 bases and J gave up 0 bases, with 8 bases separating them. Written as DNA, the CDR3 is TGTGCCAGTAGTCAGGCAGGCTCCTACGAGCAGTACTTC. This gives the protein CASSQAGSYEQYF.

This clonotype was detected ten times or more. The rearrangement uses TRBV29-1 and TRBJ1-4; unclear D gene. In germline, CDR1 is SQVTM, CDR2 ANQGSEA. V was shortened by 1 base and J by 8 bases, with 8 bases between the two germline ends. The CDR3 is made up of 12 amino acids. The CDR3 spells CSVEGGSEKLFF. CDR3 DNA sequence: TGCAGCGTTGAAGGGGGTAGCGAAAAACTGTTTTTT.

This chain uses TRBV5-1 with TRBJ2-7; tentative D call: TRBD1 (6 bases). This CDR3 is built from 12 residues. CDR1 is SGHRS, CDR2 YFSETQ, per germline. Trimming left V 3 bases short and J 5 bases short, with 9 bases between. The CDR3 region has the DNA TGCGCCAGCAGCTCCCAGGGGCACGAGCAGTACTTC. Translated, it gives CASSSQGHEQYF.

This clonotype turned up a few times. The chain carries TRBV29-1 and TRBJ2-2, with TRBD2 matching 9 bases. CDR3 length equals 14 residues. V gave up 3 bases and J gave up 1 base; unmatched junction bases: 0. The germline CDR1 and CDR2 sequences are SQVTM and ANQGSEA. The CDR3, as DNA: TGCAGCGTTGAGACTAGCGGGAACACCGGGGAGCTGTTTTTT. Its protein is CSVETSGNTGELFF.